This passage covers 24 T cell receptor beta chains from one sample sequenced in a study of Graves' ophthalmopathy and Graves' hyperthyroidism. RNA transcripts were the source from which TCR beta CDR3 regions were amplified. A first-round RT-PCR used HTBI primers, followed by a second-round multiplex PCR. TCRdb re-called the multiplex PCR reads with MiXCR, one entry per CDR3 protein. The sample contains 150,000 to 200,000 distinct CDR3 sequences, under 45% of which appear only once. The sample was peripheral blood. Receptors originate from a man in his thirties or forties with Graves' ophthalmopathy.

This clonotype has at least ten counts. This chain uses TRBV28 with TRBJ2-5; D gene ambiguous. Germline V gene lookup returns CDR1 MDHEN and CDR2 SYDVKM. V shed 2 bases and J shed 5 bases, with 9 bases lying between them. CDR3 length: 13 residues. The CDR3 spells CASSLILRETQYF. Written as DNA, the CDR3 is TGTGCCAGCAGTTTAATCTTGCGGGAGACCCAGTACTTC.

The V call is TRBV7-8, the J call TRBJ2-7; TRBD1 matches 12 bases. The CDR3 runs 16 residues. Looked up from germline, CDR1 is SGHVS and CDR2 is FQNEAQ. The V gene end was trimmed by 0 bases and the J gene end by 6 bases; junction bases not matched to a gene: 6. The CDR3 DNA reads TGTGCCAGCAGCTTAGCCCCAGGGACAGGGGGCTCCGAGCAGTACTTC. Translation gives CASSLAPGTGGSEQYF.

The sample holds many counts of this clonotype. The chain recombines TRBV7-8 with TRBJ1-1; D is perhaps TRBD1 (5 bases). V dropped 0 bases and J dropped 1 base, with 12 bases sitting between them. The germline V gene encodes CDR1 SGHVS and CDR2 FQNEAQ. The CDR3 covers 16 residues. CDR3 nucleotides: TGTGCCAGCAGCTTAGCACTTGGGGGGGGGAACACTGAAGCTTTCTTT. As protein: CASSLALGGGNTEAFF.

This chain joins TRBV6-1 and TRBJ2-7; 8 bases map to TRBD1. In germline, CDR1 is MNHNS, CDR2 SASEGT. This CDR3 region has 13 residues. Trimming removed 7 bases from V and 5 bases from J; junction bases left unmatched: 7. As DNA, the CDR3 is TGTGCCAGCAAAGGACAGGGTAACCACGAGCAGTACTTC. Encoded protein: CASKGQGNHEQYF.

The chain uses TRBV5-1 and TRBJ1-2; D uncertain. The CDR3 runs 14 residues. V shed 5 bases and J shed 6 bases, with 17 bases lying between them. Germline-derived CDR1 and CDR2 are SGHRS and YFSETQ. As DNA, the CDR3 is TGCGCCAGCAGGGTTGCGGACCTCGGGCATGGCTACACCTTC. This codes for CASRVADLGHGYTF.

There are many counts of this clonotype. J is TRBJ1-5 and V is TRBV27; TRBD1 aligns across 8 bases. Germline trimming cut 6 bases from V and 3 bases from J; bases unmatched to any gene: 7. This CDR3 spans 15 amino acids. The germline V gene has CDR1 MNHEY and CDR2 SMNVEV (reference sequence). This CDR3 is CASRPQGGINQPQHF. The CDR3 DNA reads TGTGCCAGCAGGCCACAGGGGGGAATCAATCAGCCCCAGCATTTT.

The chain joins TRBV6-4 to TRBJ1-6; D ambiguous. Per the germline V gene, CDR1 is MRHNA and CDR2 is SNTAGT. The CDR3 covers 14 residues. The V gene lost 5 bases and the J gene lost 8 bases, with 13 bases spanning the gap. CDR3 loop: CASSSDPQDSPLHF. Here the CDR3 DNA reads TGTGCCAGCAGTTCCGACCCCCAGGATTCACCCCTCCACTTT.

CDR3 amino acids: CASTLRWGRGLETQYF. In DNA, the CDR3 is TGTGCCAGCACCCTACGCTGGGGCAGGGGGTTAGAGACCCAGTACTTC. The V and J genes are TRBV2 and TRBJ2-5; 7 bases match TRBD1. Per the germline V gene, CDR1 is SNHLY and CDR2 is FYNNEI. CDR3 length: 16 amino acids. The J segment lost 4 bases and the V segment lost 7 bases, leaving 15 bases of the junction unmatched.

The sample holds one count of this clonotype. The genes are TRBV7-2 and TRBJ2-5, with D perhaps assigned TRBD1 or TRBD2 (5 bases each). The ends were cut back, 3 bases at V and 0 bases at J, with 11 bases in the middle. Germline-derived CDR1 and CDR2 are SGHTA and FQGNSA. This CDR3 has 15 amino acids. CDR3 sequence (DNA): TGTGCCAGCAGCTTGGGGGTTGGGGACCAAGAGACCCAGTACTTC. Translated: CASSLGVGDQETQYF.

The chain is built from TRBV12-3 or TRBV12-4 and TRBJ1-1, with D unclear. The CDR3 contains 11 residues. The germline V and J ends were trimmed by 6 bases and 9 bases, with 11 bases remaining between them. This chain's CDR3 is CASRSDVKAFF. Written as DNA, the CDR3 is TGTGCCAGCAGATCGGATGTAAAAGCTTTCTTT.

J is TRBJ2-7 and V is TRBV6-2 or TRBV6-3, with 9 bases aligning to TRBD1. The germline V gene has CDR1 MNHEY and CDR2 SVGEGT. V was pared by 7 bases and J by 3 bases, with 10 bases of the junction left unmatched. This CDR3 region has 15 residues. The CDR3, as DNA: TGTGCCAGCAATCACCCTGGGACAGGGTTCTACGAGCAGTACTTC. Translation gives CASNHPGTGFYEQYF.

The table lists this clonotype with many counts. The chain employs TRBV6-2 or TRBV6-3 and TRBJ1-1; D uncertain. The CDR3 is 13 residues long. The ends were cut back, 10 bases at V and 0 bases at J, with 12 bases in the middle. The germline V gene has CDR1 MNHEY and CDR2 SVGEGT. The DNA of the CDR3 is TGTGCCATCAAAGGCGGCATGAACACTGAAGCTTTCTTT. Translation: CAIKGGMNTEAFF.

V usage is TRBV7-8 and J usage is TRBJ2-5, with D unclear. With 1 base removed from V and 4 bases from J, the gap between germline ends came to 19 bases. Per the germline V gene, CDR1 is SGHVS and CDR2 is FQNEAQ. The CDR3 contains 17 residues. The CDR3 DNA follows: TGTGCCAGCAGCTTAGGGGGTGTGAGTCTCCCCGGAGAGACCCAGTACTTC. Protein product: CASSLGGVSLPGETQYF.

This clonotype was seen ten or more times. Here the CDR3 reads CASSFLLWRGQPQHF. DNA for the CDR3: TGTGCCAGCAGTTTCCTTCTTTGGAGGGGCCAGCCCCAGCATTTT. The chain couples TRBV28 to TRBJ1-5; TRBD1 is a possible D gene (5 bases). This CDR3 is built from 15 residues. The germline gives CDR1 MDHEN, CDR2 SYDVKM. The V and J ends lost 3 bases and 7 bases respectively, with 16 bases between them.

This clonotype occurred many times. This chain connects TRBV2 to TRBJ2-2; 7 bases fit TRBD2. There are 16 residues in the CDR3. The V gene end was trimmed by 6 bases and the J gene end by 4 bases; junction bases not matched to a gene: 11. Germline CDR1 is SNHLY and CDR2 is FYNNEI. This chain's CDR3 is CASSASGLRGTGELFF. Written as DNA, the CDR3 is TGTGCCAGCAGCGCTAGCGGACTTCGCGGCACCGGGGAGCTGTTTTTT.

This clonotype occurred many times. Since no conserved phenylalanine or tryptophan closes the CDR3, a read error is the likely cause. CDR3 coding DNA: TGTGCCAGCAGCTTACCTGGTCGAGGGAAGTACACTGAAGCTTTCTCT. Translated, it gives CASSLPGRGKYTEAFS. The chain recombines TRBV11-3 with TRBJ1-1, with D unclear. Germline CDR1 is SGHNT and CDR2 is YENEEA. The CDR3 spans 16 residues. Trimming took 2 bases from V and 3 from J, leaving 16 bases between them.

This clonotype was seen just once. V gene TRBV12-3 or TRBV12-4 combines with J gene TRBJ1-2; D gene uncertain. The V gene lost 4 bases and the J gene lost 9 bases, with 9 bases spanning the gap. CDR3 size: 11 residues. CDR3 sequence (DNA): TGTGCCAGCAGTTCCGCGACGAGCTACACCTTC. This sequence encodes CASSSATSYTF.

The chain combines TRBV27 with TRBJ1-1; no clear D. This CDR3 is 14 amino acids long. V lost 4 bases and J 1 base, leaving 10 bases between the germline ends. Germline V gives CDR1 MNHEY, CDR2 SMNVEV (reference sequence). This CDR3 is CASSSHGENTEAFF. CDR3 coding DNA: TGTGCCAGCAGTTCGCACGGTGAGAACACTGAAGCTTTCTTT.

The chain is built from TRBV28 and TRBJ2-7; D perhaps matches TRBD1 (6 bases). V lost 2 bases to trimming and J lost 4 bases, with 12 bases between them. The germline CDR1 and CDR2 sequences are MDHEN and SYDVKM. The CDR3 consists of 14 residues. CDR3 in DNA: TGTGCCAGCAGTTTAGGCCGGCAGGGGTACGAGCAGTACTTC. It codes for CASSLGRQGYEQYF. The variable domain in full, with the rest retrieved from reference TRBV28 and TRBJ2-7, is DVKVTQSSRYLVKRTGEKVFLECVQDMDHENMFWYRQDPGLGLRLIYFSYDVKMKEKGDIPEGYSVSREKKERFSLILESASTNQTSMYLCASSLGRQGYEQYFGPGTRLTVT.

This clonotype was counted at least ten times. The chain employs TRBV27 and TRBJ2-5, with a possible D match to TRBD2 (6 bases). The CDR3 totals 16 residues. Germline values: CDR1 MNHEY, CDR2 SMNVEV (reference sequence). With 5 bases removed from V and 3 bases from J, the gap between germline ends came to 19 bases. CDR3 loop: CASSDTRGMWEETQYF. As DNA, the CDR3 is TGTGCCAGCAGTGACACTCGGGGGATGTGGGAAGAGACCCAGTACTTC.

This clonotype appeared many times. The gene calls are TRBV28 and TRBJ2-7, with TRBD1 matching 8 bases. The CDR3 runs 12 residues. Germline-derived CDR1 and CDR2 are MDHEN and SYDVKM. Germline trimming cut 8 bases from V and 5 bases from J; bases unmatched to any gene: 5. Here the CDR3 DNA reads TGTGCCAGCCGACAGGGGCTTAACGAGCAGTACTTC. Translating gives CASRQGLNEQYF.

This clonotype showed up many times. The chain uses TRBV7-2 and TRBJ1-2; D gene ambiguous. Trimming shortened V by 2 bases and J by 8 bases, and 18 bases separated the two germline ends. The CDR3 covers 15 residues. Germline CDR1 reads SGHTA; CDR2 reads FQGNSA. The CDR3 DNA is TGTGCCAGCAGCTTATGGACGGCTCTTTCGGGAGGCTACACCTTC. Protein sequence: CASSLWTALSGGYTF.

This clonotype was counted many times. The J gene is TRBJ2-7, the V gene TRBV28; D might be TRBD2 (5 bases). Germline CDR1 is MDHEN and CDR2 is SYDVKM. The CDR3 sequence is 18 residues long. Between the trimmed V and J ends, which lost 10 bases and 3 bases, there was a span of 31 bases. The CDR3 spells CATLTLATFYAALYEQYF. In DNA, the CDR3 is TGTGCCACCCTAACCCTAGCCACTTTTTACGCCGCCCTCTACGAGCAGTACTTC.

A note on this clonotype: It is likely a read error, because the conserved phenylalanine at the end of the CDR3 is missing. The chain employs TRBV11-1 and TRBJ2-2; 9 bases are shared with TRBD2. Germline V CDR1 and CDR2: SGHAT, FQDESV (reference sequence). The CDR3 loop spans 16 amino acids. V was pared by 2 bases and J by 1 base, with 2 bases of the junction left unmatched. CDR3 nucleotide sequence: TGTGCCAGCAGCTTACTAGCGGGATGGAACACCGGGGAGCTGTTTCTT. As protein: CASSLLAGWNTGELFL.